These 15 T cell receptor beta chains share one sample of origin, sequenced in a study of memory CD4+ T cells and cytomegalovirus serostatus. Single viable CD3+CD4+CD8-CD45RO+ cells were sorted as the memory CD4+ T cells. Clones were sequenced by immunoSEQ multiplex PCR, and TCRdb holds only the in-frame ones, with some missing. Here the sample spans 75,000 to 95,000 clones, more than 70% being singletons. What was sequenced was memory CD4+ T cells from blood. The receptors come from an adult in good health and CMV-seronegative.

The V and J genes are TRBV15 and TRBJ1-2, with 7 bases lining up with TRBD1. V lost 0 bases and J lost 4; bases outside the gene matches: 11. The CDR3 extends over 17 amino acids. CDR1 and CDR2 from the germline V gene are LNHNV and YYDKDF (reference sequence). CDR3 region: CATSRDLGLTGTYGYTF. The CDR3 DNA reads TGTGCCACCAGCAGAGATTTGGGGCTGACAGGGACCTATGGCTACACCTTC. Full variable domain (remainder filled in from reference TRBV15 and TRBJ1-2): DAMVIQNPRYQVTQFGKPVTLSCSQTLNHNVMYWYQQKSSQAPKLLFHYYDKDFNNEADTPDNFQSRRPNTSFCFLDIRSPGLGDTAMYLCATSRDLGLTGTYGYTFGSGTRLTVV.

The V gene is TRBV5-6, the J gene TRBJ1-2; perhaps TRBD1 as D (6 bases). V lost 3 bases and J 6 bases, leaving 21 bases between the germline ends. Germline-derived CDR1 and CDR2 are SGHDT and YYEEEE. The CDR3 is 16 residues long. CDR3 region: CASSSPSGAARDGYTF. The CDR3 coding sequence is TGTGCCAGCAGCTCCCCGTCGGGGGCGGCCCGGGATGGCTACACCTTC.

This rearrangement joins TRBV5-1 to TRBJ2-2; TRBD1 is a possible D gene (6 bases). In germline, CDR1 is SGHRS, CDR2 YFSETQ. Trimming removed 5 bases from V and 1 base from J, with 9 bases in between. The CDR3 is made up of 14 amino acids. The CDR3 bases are TGCGCCAGCAGGACAGGCCTGAACACCGGGGAGCTGTTTTTT. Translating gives CASRTGLNTGELFF.

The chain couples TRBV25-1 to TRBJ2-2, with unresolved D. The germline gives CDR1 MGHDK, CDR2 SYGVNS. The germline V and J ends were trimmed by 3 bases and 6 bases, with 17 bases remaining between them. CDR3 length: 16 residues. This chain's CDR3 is CASSDLVVEWAGELFF. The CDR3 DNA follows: TGTGCCAGCAGTGATTTGGTCGTGGAGTGGGCCGGGGAGCTGTTTTTT.

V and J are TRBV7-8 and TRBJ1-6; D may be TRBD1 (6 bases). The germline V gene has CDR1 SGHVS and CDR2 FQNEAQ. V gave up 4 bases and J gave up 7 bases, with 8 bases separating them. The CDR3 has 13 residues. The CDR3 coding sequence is TGTGCCAGCAGCTCCGGACAGAATTCACCCCTCCACTTT. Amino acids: CASSSGQNSPLHF.

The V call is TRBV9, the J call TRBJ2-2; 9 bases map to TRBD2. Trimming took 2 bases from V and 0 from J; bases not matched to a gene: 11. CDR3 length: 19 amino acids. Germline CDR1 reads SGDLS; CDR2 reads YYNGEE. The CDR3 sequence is CASSVSSSSGGTNTGELFF. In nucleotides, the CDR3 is TGTGCCAGCAGCGTCAGCAGCTCGAGCGGGGGGACGAACACCGGGGAGCTGTTTTTT.

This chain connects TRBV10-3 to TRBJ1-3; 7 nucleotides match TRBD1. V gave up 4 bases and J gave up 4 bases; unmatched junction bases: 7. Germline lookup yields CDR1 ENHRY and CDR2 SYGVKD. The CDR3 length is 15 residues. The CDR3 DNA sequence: TGTGCCATCAGTGGCCCGACAGGGTCGGGAAACACCATATATTTT. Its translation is CAISGPTGSGNTIYF.

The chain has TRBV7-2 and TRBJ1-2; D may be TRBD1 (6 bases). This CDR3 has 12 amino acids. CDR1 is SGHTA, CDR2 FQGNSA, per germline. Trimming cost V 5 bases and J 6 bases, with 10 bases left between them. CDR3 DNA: TGTGCCAGCAGCCCCCAGGGGAATGGCTACACCTTC. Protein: CASSPQGNGYTF.

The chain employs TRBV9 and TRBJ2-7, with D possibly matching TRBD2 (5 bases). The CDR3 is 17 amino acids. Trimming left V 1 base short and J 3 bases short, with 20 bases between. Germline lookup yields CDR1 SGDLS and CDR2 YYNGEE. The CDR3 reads CASSVSPGGITGYEQYF. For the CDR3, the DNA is TGTGCCAGCAGCGTATCCCCAGGAGGTATCACGGGCTACGAGCAGTACTTC.

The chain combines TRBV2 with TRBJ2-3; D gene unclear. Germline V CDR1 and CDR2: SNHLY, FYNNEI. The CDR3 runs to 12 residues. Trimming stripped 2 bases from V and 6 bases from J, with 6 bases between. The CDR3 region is CASSEFPDTQYF. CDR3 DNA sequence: TGTGCCAGCAGTGAATTTCCGGATACGCAGTATTTT.

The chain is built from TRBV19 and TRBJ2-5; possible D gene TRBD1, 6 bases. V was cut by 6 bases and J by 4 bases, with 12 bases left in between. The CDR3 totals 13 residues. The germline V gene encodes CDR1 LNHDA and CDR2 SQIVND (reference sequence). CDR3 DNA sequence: TGTGCCAGTAGCAGGGGCCGGGGAGAGACCCAGTACTTC. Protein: CASSRGRGETQYF.

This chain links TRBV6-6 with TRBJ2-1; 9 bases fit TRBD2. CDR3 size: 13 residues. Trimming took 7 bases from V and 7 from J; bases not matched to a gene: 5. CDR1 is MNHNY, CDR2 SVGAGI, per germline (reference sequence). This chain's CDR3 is CASNGLASNEQFF. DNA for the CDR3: TGTGCCAGCAACGGACTAGCGTCTAATGAGCAGTTCTTC.

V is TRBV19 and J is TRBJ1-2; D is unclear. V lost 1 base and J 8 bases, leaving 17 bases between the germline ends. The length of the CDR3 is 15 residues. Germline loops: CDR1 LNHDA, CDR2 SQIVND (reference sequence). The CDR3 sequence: CASSIVGRIIDGYTF. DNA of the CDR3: TGTGCCAGTAGTATAGTTGGCAGAATAATCGACGGCTACACCTTC.

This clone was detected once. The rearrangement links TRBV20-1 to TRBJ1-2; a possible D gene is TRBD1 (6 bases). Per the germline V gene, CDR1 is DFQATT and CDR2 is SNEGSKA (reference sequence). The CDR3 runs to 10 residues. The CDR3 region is CGGRGYGYTF. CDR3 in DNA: TGCGGGGGGCGAGGCTATGGCTACACCTTC.

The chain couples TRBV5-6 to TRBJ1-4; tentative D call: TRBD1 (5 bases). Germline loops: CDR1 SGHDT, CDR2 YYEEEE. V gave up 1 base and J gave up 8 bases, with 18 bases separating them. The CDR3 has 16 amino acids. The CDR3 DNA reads TGTGCCAGCAGCTTGTTGTCCAGCAGGGAGGAAGAAAAACTGTTTTTT. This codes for CASSLLSSREEEKLFF.